These 7 T cell receptor beta chains share one sample of origin, sequenced in a study of blood T cell repertoires in COVID-19. The protocol was immunoSEQ multiplex PCR, while the TCRdb copy is restricted to in-frame clones and leaves out a portion. The table has fewer than 350,000 clones, around 81% seen once. Sequencing was carried out using peripheral blood. The origin of the receptors is a woman between 55 and 75 years old with active or convalescent COVID-19.

V and J are TRBV4-3 and TRBJ2-7, with unresolved D. Germline assignment: CDR1 LGHNA and CDR2 YSLEER. The CDR3 runs 14 residues. V shed 1 base and J shed 1 base, with 8 bases lying between them. CDR3 region: CASSQVGVSYEQYF. In nucleotides, the CDR3 is TGCGCCAGCAGCCAAGTTGGAGTTTCCTACGAGCAGTACTTC.

This chain uses TRBV3-1 (or the pseudogene TRBV3-2) with TRBJ1-6; D not certain. Trimming took off 0 bases at V and 7 bases at J, with 10 bases between the two ends. Germline CDR1 is LGHDT and CDR2 is YNNKEL (reference sequence). CDR3 length: 15 residues. The chain's CDR3 is CASSQDGGSNSPLHF. The CDR3 coding sequence is TGTGCCAGCAGCCAAGATGGAGGTTCCAATTCACCCCTCCACTTT.

The genes are TRBV19 and TRBJ2-7, with 7 bases matching TRBD1. V dropped 3 bases and J dropped 3; count of bases not matched to a gene: 8. Germline lookup yields CDR1 LNHDA and CDR2 SQIVND (reference sequence). CDR3 length: 15 amino acids. The CDR3 region is CASSMTGSVLYEQYF. The CDR3 nucleotides read TGTGCCAGTAGTATGACAGGGTCGGTGCTCTACGAGCAGTACTTC. The full variable domain, in which reference TRBV19 and TRBJ2-7 provide the parts outside the CDR3, is DGGITQSPKYLFRKEGQNVTLSCEQNLNHDAMYWYRQDPGQGLRLIYYSQIVNDFQKGDIAEGYSVSREKKESFPLTVTSAQKNPTAFYLCASSMTGSVLYEQYFGPGTRLTVT.

This chain connects TRBV10-2 to TRBJ1-1; 7 nucleotides match TRBD1. The V gene end was trimmed by 10 bases and the J gene end by 3 bases; junction bases not matched to a gene: 11. Germline CDR1 WSHSY, CDR2 SAAADI. The CDR3 totals 14 residues. This CDR3 is CATREGDRYTEAFF. The DNA of the CDR3 is TGCGCCACACGAGAAGGGGACAGATACACTGAAGCTTTCTTT.

This clone appeared a single time. This chain connects TRBV3-1 (or the pseudogene TRBV3-2) to TRBJ2-7; tentatively, D is TRBD2 (5 bases). Deletions cut 1 base from V and 6 bases from J, with 13 bases between. The CDR3 runs 14 residues. Germline assignment: CDR1 LGHDT and CDR2 YNNKEL (reference sequence). The CDR3 protein is CASSQGVSEGEQYF. The CDR3 coding sequence is TGTGCCAGCAGCCAAGGGGTGTCCGAGGGCGAGCAGTACTTC.

V usage is TRBV15 and J usage is TRBJ2-7; 8 bases map to TRBD2. The V gene's germline CDR1 is LNHNV and CDR2 YYDKDF (reference sequence). The CDR3 has 17 residues. After removal of 5 bases from V and 5 bases from J, the junction contained 17 bases not matched to a gene. The CDR3 reads CATSSEGRRAGGHEQYF. Here the CDR3 DNA reads TGTGCCACCAGCTCAGAGGGTAGAAGGGCGGGGGGCCACGAGCAGTACTTC.

Note on this clone: At one of its ends the junction is not consistent with the germline gene, which may arise from a read error. V is TRBV7-3 and J is TRBJ2-6; D may be TRBD2 (6 bases). CDR1 is SGHTA and CDR2 is FQGTGA in the germline V gene. The CDR3 consists of 13 residues. The CDR3 DNA reads as TGTGCCAGCAGTCCCGGAGGGGTCAACGTCCTGACTTTC. Protein sequence: CASSPGGVNVLTF.